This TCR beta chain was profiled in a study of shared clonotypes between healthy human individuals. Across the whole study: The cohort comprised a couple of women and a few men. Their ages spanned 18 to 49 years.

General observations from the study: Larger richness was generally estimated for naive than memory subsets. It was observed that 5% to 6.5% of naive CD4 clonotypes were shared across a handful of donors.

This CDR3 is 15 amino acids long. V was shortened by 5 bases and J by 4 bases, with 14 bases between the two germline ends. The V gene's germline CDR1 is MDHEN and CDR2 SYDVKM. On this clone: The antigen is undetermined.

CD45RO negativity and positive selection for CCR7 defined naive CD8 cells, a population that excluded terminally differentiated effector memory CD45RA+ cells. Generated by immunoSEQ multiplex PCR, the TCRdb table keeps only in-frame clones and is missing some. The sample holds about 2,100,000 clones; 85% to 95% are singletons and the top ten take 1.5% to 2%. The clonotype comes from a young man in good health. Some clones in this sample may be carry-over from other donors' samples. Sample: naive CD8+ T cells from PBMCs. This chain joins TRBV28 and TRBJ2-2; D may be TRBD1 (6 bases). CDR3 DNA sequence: TGTGCCAGCAGTGAATTTAGAGGGGGCACCGGGGAGCTGTTTTTT. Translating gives CASSEFRGGTGELFF. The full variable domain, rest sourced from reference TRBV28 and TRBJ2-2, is DVKVTQSSRYLVKRTGEKVFLECVQDMDHENMFWYRQDPGLGLRLIYFSYDVKMKEKGDIPEGYSVSREKKERFSLILESASTNQTSMYLCASSEFRGGTGELFFGEGSRLTVL.